The T cell receptor (beta chain) described here comes from a study of STAT5B mutations in CD4+ large granular lymphocyte leukemia. Sequencing was performed with immunoSEQ multiplex PCR; in TCRdb, only in-frame clones are kept and a portion is missing. The profile shows some 35,000 clones, 69% of them singletons. The CDR3 covers 15 residues. Between the trimmed V and J ends, which lost 0 bases and 5 bases, there was a span of 10 bases. CDR1 is LGHNA and CDR2 is YSLEER in the germline V gene. The chain couples TRBV4-3 to TRBJ1-4, with D perhaps matching TRBD1 (5 bases). Source material: CD4+ T cells from blood buffy coats. The sequence was collected from a human donor in good health. The CDR3 DNA reads as TGCGCCAGCAGCCAAGATCCGGGACCAAATGAAAAACTGTTTTTT. Encoded protein: CASSQDPGPNEKLFF.